This passage covers 27 T cell receptor beta chains from one sample sequenced in a study of CD8 T cells in Susac syndrome. 0.5 to 1 ug RNA was reverse transcribed with random hexamers. In TCRdb, the immunoSEQ multiplex PCR reads were re-called with MiXCR into one record per CDR3 protein. The sample has roughly 300,000 distinct CDR3 sequences; 70% to 90% are singletons. The sequenced sample consisted of CD8+ T cells from PBMCs. All receptors derive from a human donor with multiple sclerosis.

The V call is TRBV7-9, the J call TRBJ1-5; D gene uncertain. The length of the CDR3 is 12 residues. Trimming pared 7 bases from V and 2 bases from J, leaving 6 bases between. Looked up from germline, CDR1 is SEHNR and CDR2 is FQNEAQ (reference sequence). CDR3 region: CASTGGNQPQHF. The CDR3 region has the DNA TGTGCCAGCACGGGCGGCAATCAGCCCCAGCATTTT.

The genes are TRBV27 and TRBJ1-6; tentatively, D is TRBD1 (6 bases). The V end lost 2 bases, the J end lost 12 bases, and 11 bases lay between the germline ends. The CDR3 runs 13 residues. Germline V CDR1 and CDR2: MNHEY, SMNVEV (reference sequence). The chain's CDR3 is CASSLNRGQPLHF. CDR3 bases: TGTGCCAGCAGTTTAAATCGGGGACAACCCCTCCACTTT.

This clonotype was seen a single time. The junction and the germline gene differ at one end; a read error may be behind it. The chain employs TRBV30 and TRBJ2-7; D unresolved. Germline V CDR1 and CDR2: GTSNPN, SVGIG (reference sequence). The CDR3 loop spans 11 amino acids. The CDR3 DNA follows: TGTGCCTGGAGCTACTCCTCCGAGCAGTACTTC. Protein product: CAWSYSSEQYF.

This clonotype was seen just once. This chain links TRBV24-1 with TRBJ2-1; D is uncertain. The CDR3 has 14 residues. CDR1 KGHDR and CDR2 SFDVKD come from the germline V gene. V was cut by 3 bases and J by 5 bases, with 10 bases left in between. For the CDR3, the DNA is TGTGCCACCAGTGATGGGCGGATTAACAATGAGCAGTTCTTC. Translating gives CATSDGRINNEQFF.

V gene TRBV7-9 combines with J gene TRBJ2-1, with 8 bases identical to TRBD1. Germline V lookup: CDR1 SEHNR, CDR2 FQNEAQ (reference sequence). Trimming cost V 5 bases and J 8 bases; bases outside gene matches: 20. The CDR3 has 18 residues. In nucleotides, the CDR3 is TGTGCCAGCAGCCATACCGGGACAGGTGTCTTAGGAGTCGATGAGCAGTTCTTC. Translating it yields CASSHTGTGVLGVDEQFF.

V gene TRBV7-9 combines with J gene TRBJ2-1; the D gene is possibly TRBD2 (5 bases). The V and J ends lost 5 bases and 3 bases respectively, with 20 bases between them. Germline values: CDR1 SEHNR, CDR2 FQNEAQ (reference sequence). The CDR3 contains 17 residues. Here the CDR3 DNA reads TGTGCCAGCAGCCCGAGTTTTTGGGCGGGTCTCTACAATGAGCAGTTCTTC. Encoded protein: CASSPSFWAGLYNEQFF.

This chain links TRBV2 with TRBJ1-1; 7 positions agree with TRBD1. Germline CDR1 and CDR2: SNHLY and FYNNEI. This CDR3 region has 16 residues. V dropped 7 bases and J dropped 4; count of bases not matched to a gene: 15. The CDR3 region is CASIMVARGPSTEAFF. The CDR3 DNA sequence: TGTGCCAGCATAATGGTCGCAAGGGGGCCGAGCACTGAAGCTTTCTTT.

CDR3 in DNA: TGCGCCAGCAGTGACAGGAGGGTCGATGAGCAGTTCTTC. Translated, it gives CASSDRRVDEQFF. V usage is TRBV5-1 and J usage is TRBJ2-1; D could derive from TRBD1 or TRBD2 (6 bases each). Trimming took off 5 bases at V and 8 bases at J, with 14 bases between the two ends. Germline CDR1 SGHRS, CDR2 YFSETQ. The CDR3 spans 13 residues. Together with reference TRBV5-1 and TRBJ2-1, the CDR3 gives the full variable domain: KAGVTQTPRYLIKTRGQQVTLSCSPISGHRSVSWYQQTPGQGLQFLFEYFSETQRNKGNFPGRFSGRQFSNSRSEMNVSTLELGDSALYLCASSDRRVDEQFFGPGTRLTVL.

V gene TRBV27 combines with J gene TRBJ2-7; tentative D call: TRBD2 (6 bases). The CDR3 loop spans 15 amino acids. V lost 5 bases, J lost 0 bases, and 14 bases lay in between. Per germline, CDR1 MNHEY and CDR2 SMNVEV (reference sequence). The CDR3: CASSPSRGTSYEQYF. CDR3 in DNA: TGTGCCAGCAGTCCCTCACGCGGGACCTCCTACGAGCAGTACTTC.

This chain connects TRBV2 to TRBJ2-3, with 8 nucleotides matching TRBD2. V shed 7 bases and J 0 bases; nucleotides not matched to a gene: 15. The germline V gene has CDR1 SNHLY and CDR2 FYNNEI. The CDR3 consists of 18 residues. This CDR3 reads CASMRRPGRGTSTDTQYF. DNA of the CDR3: TGTGCCAGCATGAGGCGGCCCGGGAGGGGGACTAGCACAGATACGCAGTATTTT.

The genes are TRBV20-1 and TRBJ1-5; D gene ambiguous. The germline V gene encodes CDR1 DFQATT and CDR2 SNEGSKA (reference sequence). V gave up 1 base and J gave up 0 bases, with 7 bases separating them. CDR3 length equals 14 residues. The CDR3 reads CSARVTNSNQPQHF. The CDR3 DNA follows: TGCAGTGCTAGAGTCACCAATAGCAATCAGCCCCAGCATTTT.

This clonotype was detected once. The rearrangement uses TRBV6-5 and TRBJ1-3, with 12 bases lining up with TRBD1. The CDR3 length is 17 residues. CDR1 MNHEY and CDR2 SVGAGI come from the germline V gene. V was pared by 2 bases and J by 11 bases, with 13 bases of the junction left unmatched. CDR3 DNA sequence: TGTGCCAGCAGTTACGGAGCGCGGGACAGGGGGCTTCGGGCCATATATTTT. Translation: CASSYGARDRGLRAIYF.

A few counts support this clonotype. The V and J genes are TRBV18 and TRBJ2-3; perhaps TRBD2 as D (6 bases). V was clipped by 8 bases and J by 1 base, with 16 bases between them. Germline CDR1 KGHSH, CDR2 LQKENI. The length of the CDR3 is 15 residues. The CDR3 DNA reads as TGTGCCAGCGACGCCGGGGGTGCGGGCACAGATACGCAGTATTTT. Translation: CASDAGGAGTDTQYF.

The chain links TRBV23-1 to TRBJ1-1; D is unresolved. TRBV23-1 is known as an ORF, though its function is uncertain. This CDR3 is built from 13 residues. V dropped 1 base and J dropped 5 bases, with 8 bases sitting between them. CDR3 residues: CASSQLAGTEAFF. The CDR3 bases are TGCGCCAGCAGTCAATTGGCGGGGACTGAAGCTTTCTTT.

V gene TRBV9 combines with J gene TRBJ2-2; D might be TRBD1 (5 bases). V was clipped by 4 bases and J by 3 bases, with 10 bases between them. The CDR3 runs to 14 residues. The V gene's germline CDR1 is SGDLS and CDR2 YYNGEE. CDR3 coding DNA: TGTGCCAGCAGCCTTGACAGATACACCGGGGAGCTGTTTTTT. It codes for CASSLDRYTGELFF.

J is TRBJ1-1 and V is TRBV6-5; D perhaps matches TRBD1 (5 bases). Trimming took off 0 bases at V and 0 bases at J, with 11 bases between the two ends. Germline loops: CDR1 MNHEY, CDR2 SVGAGI. The length of the CDR3 is 16 residues. The CDR3 DNA sequence: TGTGCCAGCAGTTACTCCCCAGGGTTAATGAACACTGAAGCTTTCTTT. Its protein product is CASSYSPGLMNTEAFF.

This clonotype was recorded only once. The V gene is TRBV10-3, the J gene TRBJ1-1; TRBD1 matches 9 bases. The junction had 4 bases not matched to a gene; V was cut back by 6 bases and J by 2 bases. The CDR3 is 14 amino acids. Germline-derived CDR1 and CDR2 are ENHRY and SYGVKD. Here the CDR3 reads CAIRRTGANTEAFF. The CDR3 DNA reads as TGTGCCATCAGGCGGACAGGGGCTAACACTGAAGCTTTCTTT.

The rearrangement links TRBV5-5 to TRBJ2-7; 7 bases are a match to TRBD2. CDR3 size: 16 residues. The germline CDR1 and CDR2 sequences are SGHKS and YYEKEE (reference sequence). J was trimmed by 7 bases and V by 5 bases; bases with no gene match: 18. DNA for the CDR3: TGTGCCAGCAGTTCAAGAAGCGGGACCGGGCTGTTGGAGCAGTACTTC. It specifies CASSSRSGTGLLEQYF. Looking up the rest from reference TRBV5-5 and TRBJ2-7 gives the full variable domain: DAGVTQSPTHLIKTRGQQVTLRCSPISGHKSVSWYQQVLGQGPQFIFQYYEKEERGRGNFPDRFSARQFPNYSSELNVNALLLGDSALYLCASSSRSGTGLLEQYFGPGTRLTVT.

The V and J genes are TRBV7-9 and TRBJ1-2; maybe TRBD1 (5 bases). Germline V gives CDR1 SEHNR, CDR2 FQNEAQ (reference sequence). This CDR3 region has 18 residues. Trimming cost V 1 base and J 1 base, with 19 bases left between them. The CDR3 loop is CASSLDQAGRELNYGYTF. In DNA, the CDR3 is TGTGCCAGCAGCTTAGATCAAGCGGGGCGCGAGCTTAACTATGGCTACACCTTC. The whole variable domain, remainder taken from reference TRBV7-9 and TRBJ1-2, is DTGVSQNPRHKITKRGQNVTFRCDPISEHNRLYWYRQTLGQGPEFLTYFQNEAQLEKSRLLSDRFSAERPKGSFSTLEIQRTEQGDSAMYLCASSLDQAGRELNYGYTFGSGTRLTVV.

J is TRBJ1-2 and V is TRBV29-1; 8 bases are a match to TRBD1. CDR1 is SQVTM, CDR2 ANQGSEA, per germline. This CDR3 is built from 14 residues. V was pared by 4 bases and J by 3 bases, with 7 bases of the junction left unmatched. The CDR3 region has the DNA TGCAGCGTTGGAAAGCGGACAGGGCACTATGGCTACACCTTC. This codes for CSVGKRTGHYGYTF.

As regards this clonotype: Here the CDR3 omits its conserved ending phenylalanine or tryptophan, so a read error is the likely source. This chain uses TRBV7-6 with TRBJ2-7; tentatively, D is TRBD1 (6 bases). There are 15 residues in the CDR3. Germline V gene sequence: CDR1 SGHVS, CDR2 FNYEAQ. Trimming pared 5 bases from V and 3 bases from J, leaving 17 bases between. The CDR3 bases are TGTGCCAGCAGCCCCGCCACAGGGCCCTACTACGAGCAGTACTCC. This codes for CASSPATGPYYEQYS.

This rearrangement joins TRBV28 to TRBJ2-3; TRBD2 aligns across 14 bases. CDR3 length equals 18 residues. Trimming removed 6 bases from V and 6 bases from J; junction bases left unmatched: 14. Germline-derived CDR1 and CDR2 are MDHEN and SYDVKM. In DNA, the CDR3 is TGTGCCAGCAGCCCCCTGATCCCGGGACTAGCGGGAGATGATACGCAGTATTTT. Its translation: CASSPLIPGLAGDDTQYF.

V and J are TRBV11-2 and TRBJ2-7; maybe TRBD1 (6 bases). This CDR3 has 13 residues. Looked up from germline, CDR1 is SGHAT and CDR2 is FQNNGV. Trimming cost V 1 base and J 3 bases, with 7 bases left between them. This CDR3 is CASSLGGHYEQYF. The CDR3 DNA is TGTGCCAGCAGCTTAGGGGGACACTACGAGCAGTACTTC.

The chain employs TRBV5-6 and TRBJ2-5; perhaps TRBD2 as D (5 bases). CDR3 size: 16 residues. The V gene lost 0 bases and the J gene lost 1 base, with 13 bases spanning the gap. CDR1 and CDR2 from the germline V gene are SGHDT and YYEEEE. The CDR3 reads CASSLAPREPQETQYF. Written as DNA, the CDR3 is TGTGCCAGCAGCTTGGCCCCGAGGGAGCCCCAAGAGACCCAGTACTTC. Full variable domain (remainder filled in from reference TRBV5-6 and TRBJ2-5): DAGVTQSPTHLIKTRGQQVTLRCSPKSGHDTVSWYQQALGQGPQFIFQYYEEEERQRGNFPDRFSGHQFPNYSSELNVNALLLGDSALYLCASSLAPREPQETQYFGPGTRLLVL.

V usage is TRBV4-1 and J usage is TRBJ2-7, with 8 bases that match TRBD1. Germline loops: CDR1 MGHRA, CDR2 YSYEKL. The CDR3 is 16 residues long. The junction had 11 bases not matched to a gene; V was cut back by 2 bases and J by 5 bases. CDR3 nucleotides: TGCGCCAGCAGCCAAAACACAGGACAGGGAACCCACGAGCAGTACTTC. Translated: CASSQNTGQGTHEQYF.

This chain links TRBV7-9 with TRBJ1-1; the D is unclear. The germline V and J ends were trimmed by 1 base and 6 bases, with 12 bases remaining between them. The CDR3 extends over 14 amino acids. CDR1 and CDR2 (germline): SEHNR, FQNEAQ (reference sequence). The DNA of the CDR3 is TGTGCCAGCAGCTTAGTTGCGGGTTTGTCTGAAGCTTTCTTT. Amino acids: CASSLVAGLSEAFF.

The chain employs TRBV19 and TRBJ1-5; D unresolved. Per the germline V gene, CDR1 is LNHDA and CDR2 is SQIVND (reference sequence). Deletions cut 4 bases from V and 0 bases from J, with 10 bases between. This CDR3 is 15 amino acids long. The CDR3 DNA follows: TGTGCCAGTAGTAAGGGCCCTTATAGCAATCAGCCCCAGCATTTT. This gives the protein CASSKGPYSNQPQHF.